What follows describes a single T cell receptor beta chain. What this receptor recognizes is not known. No much larger clonotype is one base removed from it; base qualities were not supplied. The immunoSEQ hsTCRB v3.0 assay was used at survey level resolution to sequence the TRB variable region. The target sequencing depth for TRB was about 40,000-55,000 T-cell genomes per sample. An Illumina MiSeq with a v3 150-cycle kit was used to sequence the pooled TRB libraries. Processing in the source paper ran as follows. Repertoire analysis was run in R within a reproducible Nextflow workflow that covered QC, data transformation and analysis. LymphoSeq2, an R package for exploring AIRR-Seq data, was used to implement custom analyses. After excluding a few samples that yielded fewer than 5000 total TRB sequences, approximately 180 HIV repertoires remained for analysis. Among the roughly 190 retained HIV repertoires, 55 to 60 were collected before ART initiation and approximately 130 were collected after ART initiation. Repertoires were downsampled to 5000 TRB nucleotide sequences, with summary statistics averaged over 100 downsampling iterations. TRB sequences were retained for analysis only if CDR3 regions of at least seven amino acids were present. Diversity was assessed using a clonality score derived from Shannon entropy and using the Gini coefficient. In the repertoire networks, any two of the top 5000 CDR3 amino acid sequences were linked whenever the two sequences differed by an edit distance of one. Antigen specificity groups and MHC restriction were predicted for TRB CDR3 amino acid sequences with GLIPH2. CDR3 amino acid sequences were matched against VDJdb and McPAS-TCR to flag known CMV, EBV, HIV or tissue antigen associations. Pre-ART, post-ART and control groups were compared with Wilcoxon signed-rank tests and Holm-Bonferroni correction. TCRdb took over this immuneACCESS table, retaining in-frame rearrangements with V and J assigned. Such tables are incomplete; in checked studies, under half of the missing clones stem from an unresolved V gene, and the remainder is unexplained. V, J and clone size derive from that table, while D and trimming were established from the DNA sequence. For this sample there are fewer than 20,000 clones; approximately 75% appear just once. More than 14% of the sample comes from the top ten.

The data belong to a study of long-term antiretroviral therapy in people with HIV (dated by TCRdb to the early 2020s). Some background on the complete study: The earliest samples were collected about a decade before the 2015 WHO recommendation for immediate ART, when ART was typically delayed until CD4 counts fell. A retrospective serial study tested whether changes in peripheral blood TRB repertoire composition and diversity were associated with ART initiation and durable HIV suppression. No cross-contamination during QIAcube processing turned up in test extractions that ran a monoclonal T-cell line alongside more than 30 polyclonal samples. About 35% of the 30 participants with HIV were female. The cohort contributed about 190 cryopreserved PBMC samples from around 33 adults with confirmed HIV infection, collected serially over a mean of around 6 years (range 1-12).

The V end loses 3 bases and the J end loses 6 bases, and a stretch of 13 bases separates them. Its CDR3 holds 15 amino acids, cysteine through phenylalanine. The read is trimmed to its CDR3 DNA, 45 bases read in frame from base 1. In the germline V gene, CDR1 corresponds to SGDLS and CDR2 to YYNGEE. Results the study describes overall, beyond this receptor: ART initiation was associated with a significant increase in TRB diversity, but diversity stayed significantly below transplant donor controls even after long-term ART. Because pre-ART samples had limited cell numbers, profiling was done on unsorted PBMC rather than on sorted CD4+ and CD8+ T cells. CDR3 length ranges in HIV repertoires were narrower than in controls, and network structure suggested an antigen-experienced repertoire with only a slight naive shift after ART. Inferences about post-ART repertoire changes were limited because no data were available on ART adherence, viral resistance or therapy changes. Limited PBMC availability meant only the TCR beta chain was sequenced, without alpha chain pairing. The samples were dated from about 2004 to 2017, and the ART regimens that were used may be less effective than current ART regimens. Expanded TRB clones identified before ART initiation dominated the repertoire at all time points, although this dominance fluctuated and declined in many PLHIV after ART.

To be included, a participant needed at least one PBMC sample from before ART initiation plus at least two post-ART samples. Every participant with HIV received treatment in the United States of America. Before DNA extraction, cryopreserved samples of about 1-10 million PBMC were thawed and washed. At the time of the earliest PBMC sample, participants with HIV were aged between roughly 23 and 60 years. PBMC samples from each participant spanned 1-4 timepoints before ART initiation and 2-8 timepoints after ART initiation, with a median of 7 samples. Serial HIV viral load, CD4+ T-cell count, ART history and demographic data were obtained for every participant. Genomic DNA was extracted from unsorted PBMC with a Qiagen kit on a QIAcube, processed in batches of 12 samples.

Recombination linked TRBV9 to TRBJ1-6; the D segment cannot be called with confidence. The sequencing used unsorted PBMCs, collected 1.5 years before starting antiretroviral therapy. The sequence came from a woman aged 45 to 65 with HIV. The CDR3 protein sequence reads: CASSGRANTNSPLHF. The nucleotide sequence reads as follows: TGTGCCAGCAGCGGAAGAGCCAACACTAATTCACCCCTCCACTTT.